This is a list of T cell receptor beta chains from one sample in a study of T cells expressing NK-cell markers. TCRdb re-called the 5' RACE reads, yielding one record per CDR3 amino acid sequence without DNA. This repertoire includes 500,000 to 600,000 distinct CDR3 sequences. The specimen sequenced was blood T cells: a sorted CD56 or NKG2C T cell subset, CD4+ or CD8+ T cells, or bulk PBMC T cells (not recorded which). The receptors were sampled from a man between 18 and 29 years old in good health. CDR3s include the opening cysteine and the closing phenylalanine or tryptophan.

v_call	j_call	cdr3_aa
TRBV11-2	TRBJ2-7	CASSLDSGRAQYF
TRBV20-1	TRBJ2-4	CSARAPRQGSKNIQYF
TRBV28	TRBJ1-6	CASIRQYNSPLHF
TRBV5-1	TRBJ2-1	CASSVTSGRALEQFF
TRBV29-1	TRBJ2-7	CSVSDRLGEQYF
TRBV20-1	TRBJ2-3	CSVTPQRNTDTQYF
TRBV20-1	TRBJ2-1	CSATPQSGPLYEQFF
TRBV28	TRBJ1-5	CASIPGGASSYSNQPQHF
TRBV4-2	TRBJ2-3	CASSQEGTSRAQYF
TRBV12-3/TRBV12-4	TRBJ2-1	CASSLMRQGLDEQFF
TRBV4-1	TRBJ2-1	CASSHTGTSGKNEQFF
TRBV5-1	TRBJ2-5	CASSRGQQETQYF
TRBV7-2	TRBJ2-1	CASSFLRGIYNEQFF
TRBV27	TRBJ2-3	CASSPHSGRALTDTQYF
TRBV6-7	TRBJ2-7	CASSYSATSGTGEQYF
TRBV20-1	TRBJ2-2	CSASYAGNAGELFF
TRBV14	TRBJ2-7	CASSQTSGSLSEQYF